The rows below give T cell receptor beta chains drawn from one sample of a study of post-analysis software for immune sequencing data. TCRdb independently ran MiXCR on the PCR reads; one entry per CDR3 protein. The sample contains about 200,000 distinct CDR3 sequences, over 25% of which appear only once. Source material: blood. The receptors were gathered from a girl aged 2 to 17 with multiple sclerosis. CDR3s include the opening cysteine and the closing phenylalanine or tryptophan. The order of the fields is CDR3 length, D gene, V gene, J gene, clone size, CDR3 DNA, CDR3 protein. A D gene is named only where the DNA matches it firmly. Clone size is not always given. Where it is, it says once, few, many or a class for expanded clones.

length: 13
D: TRBD1
V: TRBV12-3/TRBV12-4
J: TRBJ1-1
size: few
DNA: TGTGCCAGCAGACTAGGACAGGGCACTGAAGCTTTCTTT
CDR3: CASRLGQGTEAFF

length: 17
D: TRBD2
V: TRBV4-2
J: TRBJ2-5
size: .
DNA: TGTGCCAGCAGCCAAGAATTGCTAGCGGGAGTATGGGAGACCCAGTACTTC
CDR3: CASSQELLAGVWETQYF

length: 15
D: .
V: TRBV7-2
J: TRBJ1-5
size: .
DNA: TGTGCCAGCAGCCCCACGGGTAGTGCAGATCAGCCCCAGCATTTT
CDR3: CASSPTGSADQPQHF

length: 13
D: TRBD2
V: TRBV5-1
J: TRBJ2-3
size: many
DNA: TGCGCCAGCAGCTCCGGGGGGGCTGATACGCAGTATTTT
CDR3: CASSSGGADTQYF

length: 14
D: .
V: TRBV27
J: TRBJ2-7
size: many
DNA: TGTGCCAGCAGTTTCGGGACACAACCTACCGAGCAGTACTTC
CDR3: CASSFGTQPTEQYF

length: 16
D: .
V: TRBV20-1
J: TRBJ1-4
size: few
DNA: TGCAGTGACCCGGACAAGGAGGGTTCGACTAATGAAAAACTGTTTTTT
CDR3: CSDPDKEGSTNEKLFF

length: 12
D: .
V: TRBV20-1
J: TRBJ2-1
size: many
DNA: TGCAGTGCTAGCACCTCGTACAATGAGCAGTTCTTC
CDR3: CSASTSYNEQFF

length: 15
D: TRBD1
V: TRBV5-1
J: TRBJ1-2
size: few
DNA: TGCGCCAGCAGCTCACCGGGACAGGGCGGCTATGGCTACACCTTC
CDR3: CASSSPGQGGYGYTF

length: 14
D: .
V: TRBV29-1
J: TRBJ2-1
size: many
DNA: TGCAGCGTTCTAAATACAGGGAAATACAATGAGCAGTTCTTC
CDR3: CSVLNTGKYNEQFF

length: 15
D: .
V: TRBV4-3
J: TRBJ2-6
size: once
DNA: TGCGCCAGCAGCCTCGAATTGGGAGGGGCCAACGTCCTGACTTTC
CDR3: CASSLELGGANVLTF

length: 14
D: TRBD1
V: TRBV29-1
J: TRBJ2-7
size: medium-sized
DNA: TGCAGCGTTGTAGGGGGACAGGGGGCAGACGAGCAGTACTTC
CDR3: CSVVGGQGADEQYF

length: 14
D: .
V: TRBV19
J: TRBJ2-5
size: .
DNA: TGTGCCAGTAGTCGCGCAGGGCACAGGGAGACCCAGTACTTC
CDR3: CASSRAGHRETQYF

length: 14
D: TRBD1
V: TRBV7-9
J: TRBJ1-1
size: few
DNA: TGTGCCAGCAGCCTCACAGGGGTCGGTACTGAAGCTTTCTTT
CDR3: CASSLTGVGTEAFF

length: 14
D: .
V: TRBV20-1
J: TRBJ2-1
size: many
DNA: TGCAGTGCCCTGGGACGGTCTTCCTACAATGAGCAGTTCTTC
CDR3: CSALGRSSYNEQFF

length: 12
D: .
V: TRBV28
J: TRBJ2-5
size: few
DNA: TGTGCCAGCAGAAGACGGGACCGCCGACAGTACTTC
CDR3: CASRRRDRRQYF

length: 15
D: TRBD1
V: TRBV27
J: TRBJ2-1
size: many
DNA: TGTGCCAGCAGTTTATCGGAGACAGGGGGCGCAAGACGGTTCTTC
CDR3: CASSLSETGGARRFF

length: 13
D: .
V: TRBV30
J: TRBJ2-1
size: .
DNA: TGTGCCTGGAGTGTTAACCTGTACGGTGGGCAGTTCTTC
CDR3: CAWSVNLYGGQFF

length: 17
D: TRBD2
V: TRBV28
J: TRBJ2-3
size: few
DNA: TGTGCCAGCAGTTTTTCGGCGGGGAGGGGCGGGAGCTATACGCAGTATTTT
CDR3: CASSFSAGRGGSYTQYF

length: 16
D: TRBD1
V: TRBV28
J: TRBJ2-1
size: many
DNA: TGTGCCAGCAGACCAAGGACAGGGGGGCCCTACAATGAGCAGTTCTTC
CDR3: CASRPRTGGPYNEQFF

length: 17
D: TRBD1
V: TRBV15
J: TRBJ1-2
size: many
DNA: TGTGCCACCAGCAGAAGGCAGAAGACAGGGGGTAACTATGGCTACACCTTC
CDR3: CATSRRQKTGGNYGYTF

length: 17
D: TRBD2
V: TRBV12-3/TRBV12-4
J: TRBJ2-3
size: .
DNA: TGTGCCAACAGTCTAAGATGGACTAGCGGGAGGGGAGATACGCAGTATTTT
CDR3: CANSLRWTSGRGDTQYF

length: 17
D: .
V: TRBV11-2
J: TRBJ2-1
size: few
DNA: TGTGCCAGCAGCTTAAGGGCGGGGAAGCCTTTAAACAATGAGCAGTTCTTC
CDR3: CASSLRAGKPLNNEQFF

length: 14
D: TRBD1
V: TRBV5-1
J: TRBJ2-7
size: .
DNA: TGCGCCAGCAGCTTGGGGGACAGAGCCTACGAGCAGTACTTC
CDR3: CASSLGDRAYEQYF

length: 15
D: .
V: TRBV20-1
J: TRBJ1-5
size: few
DNA: TGCAGTGCTAGTTTTTCGGGTATCAGGGATCAGCCCCAGCATTTT
CDR3: CSASFSGIRDQPQHF

length: 17
D: TRBD2
V: TRBV13
J: TRBJ2-1
size: .
DNA: TGTGCCAGCAGCCCCCGATTAAGCGGGGGAATCGACAATGAGCAGTTCTTC
CDR3: CASSPRLSGGIDNEQFF

length: 15
D: .
V: TRBV19
J: TRBJ2-3
size: .
DNA: TGTGCCAGTAGTATAGCCGGATATAGCACAGATACGCAGTATTTT
CDR3: CASSIAGYSTDTQYF

length: 11
D: .
V: TRBV20-1
J: TRBJ1-6
size: many
DNA: TGCAGTGCTAGCAATAATTCACCCCTCCACTTT
CDR3: CSASNNSPLHF

length: 14
D: .
V: TRBV7-2
J: TRBJ1-5
size: few
DNA: TGTGCCAGCAGCTTTCCCGGGGACACGGAGCCCCAGCATTTT
CDR3: CASSFPGDTEPQHF

length: 17
D: TRBD1
V: TRBV7-8
J: TRBJ1-5
size: .
DNA: TGTGCCAGCAGCTCGACAGGGGGCACGTACCCAACTCAGCCCCAGCATTTT
CDR3: CASSSTGGTYPTQPQHF

length: 16
D: .
V: TRBV7-2
J: TRBJ2-2
size: .
DNA: TGTGCCAGCAGCGGACCTCCCAGGGGATACACCGGGGAGCTGTTTTTT
CDR3: CASSGPPRGYTGELFF

length: 16
D: TRBD2
V: TRBV19
J: TRBJ2-1
size: .
DNA: TGTGCCAGTAGTATTGGGAACGGGAGGTCGGATAATGAGCAGTTCTTC
CDR3: CASSIGNGRSDNEQFF

length: 14
D: .
V: TRBV30
J: TRBJ2-3
size: few
DNA: TGTGCCTGCAACGGCGGGGGCCCGCCAGATACGCAGTATTTT
CDR3: CACNGGGPPDTQYF

length: 15
D: TRBD1
V: TRBV5-1
J: TRBJ1-1
size: .
DNA: TGCGCCAGCAGCTCGGAGACAGGGGGCCGAGCTGAAGCTTTCTTT
CDR3: CASSSETGGRAEAFF

length: 14
D: TRBD2
V: TRBV2
J: TRBJ2-4
size: .
DNA: TGTGCCAGCAGTGGGACTAGCGGGAGTAACATTCAGTACTTC
CDR3: CASSGTSGSNIQYF

length: 12
D: TRBD1
V: TRBV10-3
J: TRBJ2-5
size: many
DNA: TGTGCCATGGGAACAGGGGAAGAGACCCAGTACTTC
CDR3: CAMGTGEETQYF

length: 13
D: .
V: TRBV30
J: TRBJ1-2
size: many
DNA: TGTGCCTGGAGTGGTGGTATTATCTATGGCTACACCTTC
CDR3: CAWSGGIIYGYTF

length: 12
D: TRBD1
V: TRBV29-1
J: TRBJ1-1
size: many
DNA: TGCAGCGTCGGGCAGGGGGCCGGTGAAGCTTTCTTT
CDR3: CSVGQGAGEAFF

length: 14
D: .
V: TRBV24-1
J: TRBJ2-7
size: many
DNA: TGTGCCACCAGTGACCCGGGACGGCCCTACGAGCAGTACTTC
CDR3: CATSDPGRPYEQYF

length: 16
D: .
V: TRBV7-3
J: TRBJ2-1
size: many
DNA: TGTGCCAGCAGCTTAAGGGGGGGCGTCTTGGGGAATGAGCAGTTCTTC
CDR3: CASSLRGGVLGNEQFF

length: 16
D: TRBD1
V: TRBV28
J: TRBJ1-2
size: many
DNA: TGTGCCAGCAGTGGCCACAGGGGGCGCGACGTCTATGGCTACACCTTC
CDR3: CASSGHRGRDVYGYTF

length: 14
D: .
V: TRBV12-3/TRBV12-4
J: TRBJ2-7
size: .
DNA: TGTGCCAGCAGGTTGCAGGGGTCTGGCTACGAGCAGTACTTC
CDR3: CASRLQGSGYEQYF

length: 15
D: .
V: TRBV28
J: TRBJ1-2
size: many
DNA: TGTGCCAGCAGTTTACCCTCACAGGGTACCTATGGCTACACCTTC
CDR3: CASSLPSQGTYGYTF

length: 21
D: TRBD2
V: TRBV29-1
J: TRBJ2-7
size: many
DNA: TGCAGCGTTGAAGCGAAGCCGGGATCACTAGCGGGAGTAGTGGGCCGCTACGAGCAGTACTTC
CDR3: CSVEAKPGSLAGVVGRYEQYF

length: 16
D: TRBD2
V: TRBV12-3/TRBV12-4
J: TRBJ2-3
size: once
DNA: TGTGCCAGCAGTCTTACTAGCGGGAGGGGCACAGATACGCAGTATTTT
CDR3: CASSLTSGRGTDTQYF

length: 13
D: .
V: TRBV5-1
J: TRBJ2-1
size: .
DNA: TGCGCCAGCAGCGCCGAAACCTACAATGAGCAGTTCTTC
CDR3: CASSAETYNEQFF

length: 14
D: .
V: TRBV20-1
J: TRBJ2-7
size: many
DNA: TGCAGTGCTAGAGGCGGTACCGGGGACTACGAGCAGTACTTC
CDR3: CSARGGTGDYEQYF

length: 16
D: .
V: TRBV7-9
J: TRBJ2-1
size: many
DNA: TGTGCCAGCAGCCCGCCCGGGACTGTCAACTACAATGAGCAGTTCTTC
CDR3: CASSPPGTVNYNEQFF

length: 14
D: .
V: TRBV20-1
J: TRBJ2-4
size: many
DNA: TGCAGTGCTAGGGGAACAAGAGCCAAAAACATTCAGTACTTC
CDR3: CSARGTRAKNIQYF

length: 18
D: TRBD2
V: TRBV7-8
J: TRBJ2-5
size: .
DNA: TGTGCCCGCAGCTTAGAAGGGGGACTAGCGGGGGTACAAGAGACCCAGTACTTC
CDR3: CARSLEGGLAGVQETQYF